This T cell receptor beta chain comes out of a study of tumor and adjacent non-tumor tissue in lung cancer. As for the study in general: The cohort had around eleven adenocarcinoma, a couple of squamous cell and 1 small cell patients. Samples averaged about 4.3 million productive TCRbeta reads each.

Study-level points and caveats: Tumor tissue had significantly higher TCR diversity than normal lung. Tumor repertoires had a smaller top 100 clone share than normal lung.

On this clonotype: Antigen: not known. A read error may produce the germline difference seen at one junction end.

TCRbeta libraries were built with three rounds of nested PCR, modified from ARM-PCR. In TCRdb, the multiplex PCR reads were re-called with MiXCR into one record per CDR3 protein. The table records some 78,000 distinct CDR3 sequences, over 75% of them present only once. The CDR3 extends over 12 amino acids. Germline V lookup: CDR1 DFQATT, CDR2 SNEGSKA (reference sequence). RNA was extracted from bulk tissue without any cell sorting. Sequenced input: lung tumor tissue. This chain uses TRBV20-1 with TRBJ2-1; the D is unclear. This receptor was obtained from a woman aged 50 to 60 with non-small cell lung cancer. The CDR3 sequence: CSAPMVKNEQFF. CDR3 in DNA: TGCAGTGCCCCTATGGTGAAGAATGAACAGTTCTTC.